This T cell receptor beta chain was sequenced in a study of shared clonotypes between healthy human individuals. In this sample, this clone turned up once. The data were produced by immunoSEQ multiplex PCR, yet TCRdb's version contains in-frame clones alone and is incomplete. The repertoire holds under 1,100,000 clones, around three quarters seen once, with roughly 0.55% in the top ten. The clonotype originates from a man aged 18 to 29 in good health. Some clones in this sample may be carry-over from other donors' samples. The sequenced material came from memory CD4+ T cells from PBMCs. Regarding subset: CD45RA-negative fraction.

The CDR3 bases are TGTGCCAGCAGCTTTGCCGGGACAGATCCCTACGAGCAGTACTTC. The encoded protein is CASSFAGTDPYEQYF. The chain is built from TRBV7-8 and TRBJ2-7; 7 nucleotides agree with TRBD1. The CDR3 covers 15 residues. The V gene's germline CDR1 is SGHVS and CDR2 FQNEAQ. Germline trimming cut 3 bases from V and 2 bases from J; bases unmatched to any gene: 7.